This TCR beta chain was identified in a study of CD8 T cells in Susac syndrome. The controls were healthy donors who were matched for age and sex. Through negative isolation, CD4+ and CD8+ T cells were obtained, while TEMRA cells were enriched using FACS. A quantity of roughly 0.5 to 1 ug RNA underwent reverse transcription using random hexamers. immunoSEQ multiplex PCR amplified TCR beta CDR3 across 54 Vbeta, 13 Jbeta. TCRdb itself ran the immunoSEQ multiplex PCR reads through MiXCR, one entry per CDR3 protein. The sample contains 180,000 or so distinct CDR3 sequences, around 96% of which appear only once. Sequencing was carried out using CD4+ T cells from PBMCs. This TCR was sampled from a human donor in good health.

CDR3 residues: CASSFREVTEAFF. The CDR3 region has the DNA TGTGCCAGCAGCTTTCGGGAGGTTACTGAAGCTTTCTTT. The chain combines TRBV7-6 with TRBJ1-1; D uncertain. Germline CDR1 SGHVS, CDR2 FNYEAQ. The length of the CDR3 is 13 residues. The V gene lost 3 bases and the J gene lost 5 bases, with 10 bases spanning the gap.